A selection of T cell receptor beta chains follows, all from one sample in a study of cytomegalovirus exposure and HLA in healthy donors. Assay: immunoSEQ multiplex PCR; the TCRdb copy retains only in-frame clones and omits some. This table has about 160,000 clones, approximately 80% appearing once. The sequenced sample consisted of PBMCs. The source of these receptors is a man between 18 and 29 years old in good health and CMV-seronegative. Both conserved end residues are part of each CDR3. D genes are given only for firm matches.

J	D	V	CDR3
TRBJ1-4	NA	TRBV7-9	CASRPLWGDNEKLFF
TRBJ1-2	TRBD1	TRBV6-5	CASRPDRGNYGYTF
TRBJ2-7	NA	TRBV9	CASGGSYEQYF
TRBJ1-2	NA	TRBV9	CASSVGPGEYGYTF
TRBJ1-4	NA	TRBV19	CASSQGQGHEKLFF
TRBJ2-5	NA	TRBV7-9	CASSLVARGETQYF
TRBJ1-2	NA	TRBV5-1	CASSPTGLGGHGYTF
TRBJ1-5	NA	TRBV2	CASSPDAGPGWPQHF
TRBJ2-7	TRBD1	TRBV7-8	CASTGGPVNSREQYF
TRBJ1-3	NA	TRBV9	CASSEIPTGSGNTIYF
TRBJ2-3	TRBD2	TRBV28	CASTLGRAGRDTQYF
TRBJ2-6	TRBD2	TRBV6-8	CASSFHQRESRGANVLTF
TRBJ2-7	NA	TRBV5-3	CARSRRPWGPYEQYF